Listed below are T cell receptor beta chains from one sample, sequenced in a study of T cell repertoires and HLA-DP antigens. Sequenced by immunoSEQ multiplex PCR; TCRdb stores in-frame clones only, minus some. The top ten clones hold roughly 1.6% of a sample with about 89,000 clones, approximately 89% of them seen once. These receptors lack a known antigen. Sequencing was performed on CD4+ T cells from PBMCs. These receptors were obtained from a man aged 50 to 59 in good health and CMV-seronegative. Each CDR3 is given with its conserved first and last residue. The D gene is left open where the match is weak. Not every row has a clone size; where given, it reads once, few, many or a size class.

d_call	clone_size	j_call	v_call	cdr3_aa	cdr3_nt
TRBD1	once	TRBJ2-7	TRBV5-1	CASTDRGTYEQYF	TGCGCCAGCACTGACAGGGGTACGTACGAGCAGTACTTC
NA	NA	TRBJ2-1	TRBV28	CASSQGTSYNEQFF	TGTGCCAGCTCACAGGGAACCTCCTACAATGAGCAGTTCTTC
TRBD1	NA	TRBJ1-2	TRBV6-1	CASSESENRGHGYTF	TGTGCCAGCAGTGAAAGTGAGAACAGGGGGCACGGCTACACCTTC
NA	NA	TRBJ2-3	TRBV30	CAWSGLGLSTQYF	TGTGCCTGGAGTGGCCTCGGGTTGTCTACGCAGTATTTT
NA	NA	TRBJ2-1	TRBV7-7	CASSPDSSYNEQFF	TGTGCTAGCAGCCCCGATTCGTCCTACAATGAGCAGTTCTTC
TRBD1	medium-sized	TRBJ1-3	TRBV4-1	CASSHSTGIRATIYF	TGCGCCAGCAGCCACTCGACAGGGATTAGGGCGACCATATATTTT
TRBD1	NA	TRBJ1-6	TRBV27	CASRGSTGGSPLHF	TGTGCCAGCAGGGGGTCGACAGGGGGATCACCCCTCCACTTT
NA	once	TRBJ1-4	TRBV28	CASTGWQGGTEKLFF	TGTGCCAGCACCGGATGGCAGGGTGGGACTGAAAAACTGTTTTTT
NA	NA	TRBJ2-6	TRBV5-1	CASSLVPVTGANVLTF	TGCGCCAGCAGCTTGGTTCCGGTTACCGGGGCCAACGTCCTGACTTTC
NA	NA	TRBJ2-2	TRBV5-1	CASSPIPGQATINTGELFF	TGCGCCAGCAGCCCAATCCCGGGCCAGGCAACTATCAACACCGGGGAGCTGTTTTTT